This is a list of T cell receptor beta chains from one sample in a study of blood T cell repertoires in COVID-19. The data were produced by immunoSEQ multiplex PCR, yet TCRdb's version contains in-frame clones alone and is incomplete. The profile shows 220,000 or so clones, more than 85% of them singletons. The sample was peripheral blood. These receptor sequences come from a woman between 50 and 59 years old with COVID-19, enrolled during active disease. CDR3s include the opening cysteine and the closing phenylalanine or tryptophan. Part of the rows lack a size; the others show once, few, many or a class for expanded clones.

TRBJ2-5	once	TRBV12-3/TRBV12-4	CASSGGWQTQYF
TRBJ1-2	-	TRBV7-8	CASSWGQGRFGYTF
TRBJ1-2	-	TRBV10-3	CAISESRTGGADGYTF
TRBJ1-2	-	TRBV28	CASSSSETGKDGYTF
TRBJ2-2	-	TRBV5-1	CASSWTGAGNTGELFF
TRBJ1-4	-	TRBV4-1	CASSQSLYEKLFF
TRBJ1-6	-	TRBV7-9	CASSSGALGQAGSPLHF
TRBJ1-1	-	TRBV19	CASSITSGETEAFF
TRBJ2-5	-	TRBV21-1	CASSKRRQGAEETQYF
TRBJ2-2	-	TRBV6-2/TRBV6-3	CASSPQGMGTGELFF
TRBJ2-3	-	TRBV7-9	CASSLGGGIVSTDTQYF
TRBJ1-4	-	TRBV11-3	CASSLGQSTNEKLFF
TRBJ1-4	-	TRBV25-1	CASRSPGYKLFF
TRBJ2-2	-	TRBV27	CASRAGGPYTGELFF
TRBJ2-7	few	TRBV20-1	CSARTGKEQYF
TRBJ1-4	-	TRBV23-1	CASGQTWGGTNEKLFF
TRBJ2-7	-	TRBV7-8	CASSSPRGSSYEQYF
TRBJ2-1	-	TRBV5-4	CASSRGLAGGTSYNEQFF
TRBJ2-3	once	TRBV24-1	CATSDYKGATDTQYF
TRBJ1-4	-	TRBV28	CASSLWTGVDNEKLFF
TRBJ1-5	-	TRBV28	CASSLGHSNQPQHF
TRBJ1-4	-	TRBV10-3	CAIRGFGGEKLFF
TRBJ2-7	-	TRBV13	CASSLGDRGDEQYF
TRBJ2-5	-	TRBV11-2	CASSPPQRSGETQYF
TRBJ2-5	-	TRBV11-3	CASSRGGQETQYF
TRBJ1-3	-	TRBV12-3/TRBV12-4	CASSLAGDSIYF
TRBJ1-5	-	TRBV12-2	CASRFSRGTGNQPQHF
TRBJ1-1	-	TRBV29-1	CSVRQDTEAFF
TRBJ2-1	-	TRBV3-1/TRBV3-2	CASSPPGLAGGRQFF
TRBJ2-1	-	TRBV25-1	CASSDPGTGVNEQFF